Listed below are T cell receptor beta chains from one sample, sequenced in a study of T cells after yellow fever vaccination. Each CDR3 protein gets one entry after TCRdb re-called the 5' RACE reads with MiXCR. The sample holds a few hundred thousand distinct CDR3 sequences; approximately 5.2% are singletons and the top ten take 2.5% to 4%. The sequences come from CD4+ T cells sorted from PBMCs, collected on the day of the yellow fever booster vaccination. The source of these receptors is a man aged 18 to 29 who received the YFV17D yellow fever vaccine. Both conserved end residues are part of each CDR3. The D gene is left open where the match is weak. Rows give clone size only sometimes, using once, few, many, or a class for an expanded clone.

j_gene | abundance | v_gene | d_gene | CDR3aa | CDR3nt
TRBJ2-1 | - | TRBV5-1 | TRBD1 | CASSLAGSRGQGEQFF | TGCGCCAGCAGCTTGGCCGGGTCCAGGGGGCAAGGTGAGCAGTTCTTC
TRBJ2-7 | few | TRBV4-3 | - | CASSQERLRAGKTYEQYF | TGCGCCAGCAGCCAAGAACGGTTACGGGCAGGCAAGACCTACGAGCAGTACTTC
TRBJ2-7 | many | TRBV18 | TRBD1 | CASSAGQGASYEQYF | TGTGCCAGCTCAGCGGGACAGGGGGCCTCCTACGAGCAGTACTTC
TRBJ1-2 | - | TRBV19 | - | CASSVQGFNGYTF | TGTGCCAGTAGTGTTCAGGGGTTCAATGGCTACACCTTC
TRBJ1-6 | - | TRBV2 | TRBD1 | CASQGQGDAPLHF | TGTGCCAGCCAAGGACAGGGGGACGCACCCCTCCACTTT
TRBJ2-1 | - | TRBV7-3 | TRBD1 | CASSLTGSRRQGVNEQFF | TGTGCCAGCAGCTTGACAGGTAGTCGGCGACAGGGGGTCAATGAGCAGTTCTTC
TRBJ1-5 | - | TRBV20-1 | - | CSARDVKGGEPQHF | TGCAGTGCTAGAGATGTCAAGGGAGGGGAGCCCCAGCATTTT
TRBJ2-3 | many | TRBV5-1 | TRBD1 | CASSAGTVFSTDTQYF | TGCGCCAGCAGCGCCGGGACAGTTTTCAGCACAGATACGCAGTATTTT
TRBJ2-3 | few | TRBV5-1 | TRBD2 | CASSWGLAGGTDTQYF | TGCGCCAGCAGCTGGGGACTAGCGGGGGGGACAGATACGCAGTATTTT
TRBJ1-1 | - | TRBV12-5 | - | CASGLEMNTEAFF | TGTGCTAGTGGTTTGGAGATGAACACTGAAGCTTTCTTT
TRBJ2-5 | many | TRBV12-3/TRBV12-4 | TRBD1 | CASSWTGRETQYF | TGTGCCAGCAGTTGGACAGGGCGCGAGACCCAGTACTTC
TRBJ2-3 | few | TRBV6-2/TRBV6-3 | - | CASVRSKGTDTQYF | TGTGCCAGCGTCCGATCAAAGGGGACAGATACGCAGTATTTT
TRBJ2-5 | many | TRBV6-2/TRBV6-3 | TRBD2 | CASSFGLAAYMETQYF | TGTGCCAGCAGTTTTGGACTAGCGGCGTACATGGAGACCCAGTACTTC
TRBJ2-5 | many | TRBV15 | TRBD2 | CATSRVRLAGLGQETQYF | TGTGCCACCAGCAGAGTCAGACTAGCGGGCCTGGGGCAAGAGACCCAGTACTTC
TRBJ2-3 | many | TRBV5-1 | TRBD2 | CASRPRTSGGSTTQYF | TGCGCCAGCAGACCCCGGACTAGCGGGGGGTCAACCACGCAGTATTTT
TRBJ2-1 | - | TRBV5-5 | - | CASKFQETYNEQFF | TGTGCCAGCAAGTTTCAGGAGACCTACAATGAGCAGTTCTTC
TRBJ2-3 | - | TRBV12-3/TRBV12-4 | TRBD2 | CASRSSGGGDTQYF | TGTGCCAGCAGATCTAGCGGGGGGGGGGATACGCAGTATTTT
TRBJ1-1 | many | TRBV7-2 | TRBD1 | CASSSRSGTAEAFF | TGTGCCAGCAGCTCGCGCTCCGGGACAGCTGAAGCTTTCTTT
TRBJ1-6 | many | TRBV11-2 | - | CASSLPVYNSPLHF | TGTGCCAGCAGCTTACCAGTTTATAATTCACCCCTCCACTTT
TRBJ2-3 | - | TRBV28 | - | CASSFGGGRSDTQYF | TGTGCCAGCAGTTTTGGGGGAGGCAGGTCAGATACGCAGTATTTT
TRBJ2-3 | many | TRBV6-2/TRBV6-3 | TRBD1 | CASTFTGTGISTDTQYF | TGTGCCAGCACCTTTACTGGGACAGGGATATCCACAGATACGCAGTATTTT
TRBJ2-3 | - | TRBV30 | - | CAFKQASTDTQYF | TGTGCCTTTAAACAGGCGAGCACAGATACGCAGTATTTT
TRBJ1-2 | few | TRBV4-2 | - | CASSQGRQGYGYTF | TGTGCCAGCAGCCAGGGGCGGCAGGGCTATGGCTACACCTTC
TRBJ2-2 | few | TRBV24-1 | - | CATSDWAAPNTGELFF | TGTGCCACCAGTGATTGGGCAGCTCCGAACACCGGGGAGCTGTTTTTT
TRBJ1-5 | many | TRBV4-3 | - | CASSQDYRGGSNQPQHF | TGCGCCAGCAGCCAAGACTATCGGGGAGGGAGCAATCAGCCCCAGCATTTT
TRBJ2-6 | many | TRBV4-3 | - | CATGNWAASGANVLTF | TGCGCCACCGGGAATTGGGCGGCCTCTGGGGCCAACGTCCTGACTTTC